These T cell receptor beta chains were read from a single sample in a study of T cells in Graves' hyperthyroidism and ophthalmopathy. MiXCR was run by TCRdb on the multiplex PCR reads, yielding one entry per CDR3 protein. The sample consists of roughly 380,000 distinct CDR3 sequences, roughly 19% of them appearing once. Sequenced input: blood. These receptors were taken from a young woman with Graves' hyperthyroidism. Both conserved end residues are part of each CDR3. D genes are given only for firm matches. Expanded clones are given a class, and other clones once, few, many or no size at all.

TRBD2	few	TRBJ2-5	TRBV5-1	CASSLTGGPKETQYF	TGCGCCAGCAGCCTCACGGGGGGGCCAAAAGAGACCCAGTACTTC
NA	NA	TRBJ2-5	TRBV12-3/TRBV12-4	CASSPKQTGQETQYF	TGTGCCAGCAGTCCCAAACAGACGGGCCAAGAGACCCAGTACTTC
NA	many	TRBJ2-3	TRBV12-3/TRBV12-4	CASSLAVNQDTQYF	TGTGCCAGCAGTTTAGCGGTGAATCAAGATACGCAGTATTTT
NA	many	TRBJ2-2	TRBV12-3/TRBV12-4	CASSLASPGELFF	TGTGCCAGCAGTTTAGCTTCGCCCGGGGAGCTGTTTTTT
TRBD2	many	TRBJ2-2	TRBV6-2/TRBV6-3	CASSYFRRGGGAIGELFF	TGTGCCAGCAGTTACTTTAGACGTGGCGGGGGGGCGATCGGGGAGCTGTTTTTT
NA	many	TRBJ1-2	TRBV12-3/TRBV12-4	CASRRASGYTF	TGTGCCAGCAGAAGGGCCAGCGGCTACACCTTC
TRBD1	many	TRBJ2-2	TRBV10-3	CAIKEGQGDEGGELFF	TGTGCCATCAAAGAGGGACAGGGCGACGAGGGCGGGGAGCTGTTTTTT
TRBD1	many	TRBJ2-7	TRBV28	CASRTRDRPYEQYF	TGTGCCAGCAGAACCCGGGACAGGCCCTACGAGCAGTACTTC
NA	many	TRBJ1-5	TRBV7-7	CARGGQIYSNQPQHF	TGTGCCCGAGGTGGGCAGATCTATAGCAATCAGCCCCAGCATTTT
TRBD2	NA	TRBJ2-7	TRBV6-2/TRBV6-3	CASSYSDTSGGAREQYF	TGTGCCAGCAGTTACTCGGACACTAGCGGGGGGGCTCGGGAGCAGTACTTC
TRBD2	many	TRBJ2-7	TRBV15	CATSRVSPAGVPNEQYF	TGTGCCACCAGCAGAGTCTCCCCAGCGGGGGTCCCCAACGAGCAGTACTTC
NA	NA	TRBJ2-5	TRBV12-3/TRBV12-4	CASSPLSAGNFETQYF	TGTGCCAGCAGTCCCCTCTCCGCGGGAAATTTCGAGACCCAGTACTTC
TRBD1	few	TRBJ2-2	TRBV19	CASSIEDRGVTGELFF	TGTGCCAGTAGTATTGAGGACAGGGGGGTCACCGGGGAGCTGTTTTTT
TRBD1	many	TRBJ1-6	TRBV5-5	CASSVTGESPLHF	TGTGCCAGCAGCGTGACAGGGGAATCACCCCTCCACTTT